The present entry profiles one T cell receptor (beta chain) with its context. Its specificity is unknown. CDR1 is KGHSH and CDR2 is LQKENI in the germline V gene. V lost 2 bases to trimming and J lost 4 bases, with 11 bases between them. The CDR3 length is 14 residues. Some second doses came at about 4 weeks and others at about 12 weeks; these were pooled. This specimen comes from a study of T cell responses to AZD1222 COVID-19 vaccine. Method: immunoSEQ multiplex PCR; TCRdb's copy keeps in-frame clones and lacks some. The sample lists about 94,000 clones; approximately 87% were seen once. Overall study results and limits: Unmutated variant regions are reportedly targeted by nearly half of spike-specific TCRs. Spike-specific TCR breadth and depth both grew after two AZD1222 doses. In all cases, repertoires were sampled only after the peak T cell response.

This chain joins TRBV18 and TRBJ2-5, with D possibly TRBD2 on 6 matching bases. The receptor's source is an adult who received the AZD1222 COVID-19 vaccine. The source was peripheral blood, collected 28 days after the second AZD1222 dose. CDR3 protein: CASSPGTQLETQYF. DNA of the CDR3: TGTGCCAGCTCACCAGGGACTCAGTTAGAGACCCAGTACTTC.